Listed here are 28 T cell receptor beta chains from one sample, sequenced in a study of T-cell memory formation after mild COVID-19. MiXCR was run by TCRdb on the 5' RACE reads, yielding one entry per CDR3 protein. The sample records over 350,000 distinct CDR3 sequences, roughly 26% being singletons. Sequencing input: PBMCs or a T cell subset sorted from them (not recorded which). The receptors come from an adult woman who had mild COVID-19 (a few samples of this study predate the infection). Cell type and time point are not known.

This clonotype was picked up many times. J is TRBJ2-7 and V is TRBV5-1; D gene unclear. Germline V CDR1 and CDR2: SGHRS, YFSETQ. This CDR3 region has 13 residues. V was trimmed by 7 bases and J by 0 bases, leaving 11 bases between them. DNA for the CDR3: TGCGCCAGCGGATCTCCGAGCTCCTACGAGCAGTACTTC. Amino acids: CASGSPSSYEQYF.

Remarks on this clonotype: A read error may produce the germline difference seen at one junction end. The chain uses TRBV3-1 and TRBJ1-5; D unclear. Germline CDR1 reads LGHDT; CDR2 reads YNNKEL (reference sequence). The CDR3 consists of 13 residues. CDR3 sequence: CASTQDVIQPQLF. The CDR3 bases are TGTGCCAGCACCCAGGACGTCATTCAGCCCCAGCTTTTT. Looking up the rest from reference TRBV3-1 and TRBJ1-5 gives the full variable domain: DTAVSQTPKYLVTQMGNDKSIKCEQNLGHDTMYWYKQDSKKFLKIMFSYNNKELIINETVPNRFSPKSPDKAHLNLHINSLELGDSAVYFCASTQDVIQPQLFGDGTRLSIL.

The chain is built from TRBV5-1 and TRBJ1-2; weak D call: TRBD1 (6 bases). The CDR3 contains 15 residues. Per the germline V gene, CDR1 is SGHRS and CDR2 is YFSETQ. The V gene lost 4 bases and the J gene lost 4 bases, with 17 bases spanning the gap. CDR3 sequence (DNA): TGCGCCAGCAGCGCTATGGCAGGGGACGGCTATGGCTACACCTTC. Protein sequence: CASSAMAGDGYGYTF.

V gene TRBV5-1 combines with J gene TRBJ2-7; 7 nucleotides agree with TRBD1. The CDR3 runs to 15 residues. After removal of 2 bases from V and 0 bases from J, the junction contained 5 bases not matched to a gene. Germline V gene lookup returns CDR1 SGHRS and CDR2 YFSETQ. In DNA, the CDR3 is TGCGCCAGCAGCTTCTTGACAGGGAGCTCCTACGAGCAGTACTTC. The encoded protein is CASSFLTGSSYEQYF.

The CDR3 region has the DNA TGCGCCAGCAGCATTAGCGGGGGGCCCGAACATGAGCAGTTCTTC. This gives the protein CASSISGGPEHEQFF. The V call is TRBV5-1, the J call TRBJ2-1; 10 positions match TRBD2. V shed 4 bases and J 8 bases; nucleotides not matched to a gene: 9. This CDR3 comprises 15 residues. Germline CDR1 is SGHRS and CDR2 is YFSETQ.

The chain employs TRBV20-1 and TRBJ2-7; no definite D call. The CDR3 extends over 11 amino acids. Germline V gene data show CDR1 as DFQATT and CDR2 as SNEGSKA (reference sequence). Trimming cost V 6 bases and J 0 bases, with 6 bases left between them. The CDR3 DNA sequence: TGCAGTGCCCGGTACTCCTACGAGCAGTACTTC. Translated: CSARYSYEQYF.

This clonotype was seen at least ten times. This rearrangement joins TRBV20-1 to TRBJ1-2, with a weak D call TRBD1 (6 bases). This CDR3 has 18 amino acids. The germline CDR1 and CDR2 sequences are DFQATT and SNEGSKA (reference sequence). Between the trimmed V and J ends, which lost 6 bases and 0 bases, there was a span of 26 bases. The CDR3 region is CSAARQAFSATPNYGYTF. In DNA form, the CDR3 reads TGCAGTGCGGCGAGACAGGCATTCTCTGCGACCCCTAACTATGGCTACACCTTC.

In its sample, this clonotype was seen many times. The CDR3 DNA sequence: TGTGCCAGCAGCTTGGAACGCAGGGAAGAGACCCAGTACTTC. Protein product: CASSLERREETQYF. The chain is built from TRBV5-6 and TRBJ2-5; D perhaps matches TRBD1 (5 bases). Germline V CDR1 and CDR2: SGHDT, YYEEEE. The CDR3 sequence is 14 residues long. V was shortened by 0 bases and J by 3 bases, with 9 bases between the two germline ends.

About this clonotype itself: The junction departs from the called germline gene at one end, perhaps through a read error. The V and J genes are TRBV7-3 and TRBJ2-1, with 8 bases matching TRBD2. Germline CDR1 reads SGHTA; CDR2 reads FQGTGA. The CDR3 is 16 amino acids. CDR3 region: CASNLGGRSSYNEQFF. The CDR3 DNA sequence: TGTGCCAGCAACTTAGGCGGGAGGAGCTCCTACAATGAGCAGTTCTTC. Combining the CDR3 with reference TRBV7-3 and TRBJ2-1 gives the whole variable domain GAGVSQTPSNKVTEKGKYVELRCDPISGHTALYWYRQSLGQGPEFLIYFQGTGAADDSGLPNDRFFAVRPEGSVSTLKIQRTERGDSAVYLCASNLGGRSSYNEQFFGPGTRLTVL.

The chain employs TRBV12-3 or TRBV12-4 and TRBJ1-2, with D tentatively TRBD1 (5 bases). Trimming left V 5 bases short and J 4 bases short, with 11 bases between. The CDR3 covers 13 residues. In DNA, the CDR3 is TGTGCCAGCAGTCCCTACGACAGCTATGGCTACACCTTC. It is translated as CASSPYDSYGYTF.

The chain links TRBV7-2 to TRBJ2-5; 8 bases agree with TRBD2. This CDR3 comprises 16 residues. CDR1 is SGHTA and CDR2 is FQGNSA in the germline V gene. After removal of 1 base from V and 3 bases from J, the junction contained 7 bases not matched to a gene. CDR3 in amino acids: CASSLGAGGNEETQYF. Here the CDR3 DNA reads TGTGCCAGCAGCTTAGGGGCGGGAGGTAATGAAGAGACCCAGTACTTC.

This chain uses TRBV7-2 with TRBJ2-1, with 10 bases fitting TRBD1. V lost 0 bases and J lost 5; bases outside the gene matches: 7. Germline lookup yields CDR1 SGHTA and CDR2 FQGNSA. CDR3 length: 17 residues. The CDR3 nucleotides read TGTGCCAGCAGCTTAGCCTCGGGACAGGGGAGGAACAATGAGCAGTTCTTC. Translation gives CASSLASGQGRNNEQFF.

This clonotype came up a few times. The V gene is TRBV6-2 or TRBV6-3, the J gene TRBJ1-1, with unresolved D. V dropped 2 bases and J dropped 0 bases, with 1 base sitting between them. There are 12 residues in the CDR3. CDR1 is MNHEY, CDR2 SVGEGT, per germline. The DNA of the CDR3 is TGTGCCAGCAGTTACGTGAACACTGAAGCTTTCTTT. Protein sequence: CASSYVNTEAFF.

This clonotype was counted a few times. CDR3 loop: CAISGPGGQIEQETQYF. The CDR3, as DNA: TGTGCCATCAGTGGTCCAGGAGGACAGATCGAGCAAGAGACCCAGTACTTC. The genes are TRBV10-3 and TRBJ2-5; D is possibly TRBD1 (6 bases). Trimming stripped 4 bases from V and 2 bases from J, with 20 bases between. Germline V CDR1 and CDR2: ENHRY, SYGVKD. The CDR3 sequence is 17 residues long.

The chain joins TRBV19 to TRBJ1-4; a weak D match, TRBD1 (6 bases). Per the germline V gene, CDR1 is LNHDA and CDR2 is SQIVND (reference sequence). Between the trimmed V and J ends, which lost 4 bases and 7 bases, there was a span of 16 bases. The CDR3 totals 15 residues. CDR3 residues: CASSTRGQRGEKLFF. The CDR3 bases are TGTGCCAGTAGTACCCGGGGACAAAGGGGTGAAAAACTGTTTTTT.

This clonotype was counted a few times. V is TRBV10-3 and J is TRBJ2-5; D possibly matches TRBD1 or TRBD2 (6 bases each). The V and J ends lost 6 bases and 2 bases respectively, with 13 bases between them. The germline V gene encodes CDR1 ENHRY and CDR2 SYGVKD. The CDR3 runs 14 residues. This CDR3 reads CAISRGTLQETQYF. CDR3 nucleotides: TGTGCCATCAGCCGGGGGACACTTCAAGAGACCCAGTACTTC.

Only a few counts were recorded for this clonotype. The J gene is TRBJ1-2, the V gene TRBV5-1, with 12 bases fitting TRBD1. Germline assignment: CDR1 SGHRS and CDR2 YFSETQ. The CDR3 covers 13 residues. V dropped 3 bases and J dropped 7; count of bases not matched to a gene: 1. CDR3 sequence: CASSWGQGAGYTF. As DNA, the CDR3 is TGCGCCAGCAGCTGGGGACAGGGGGCTGGCTACACCTTC.

This clonotype has a count of ten or more. The CDR3 sequence: CASSLGAADGYTF. The CDR3 DNA reads as TGTGCCAGCAGCCTGGGGGCGGCGGATGGCTACACCTTC. V gene TRBV7-3 combines with J gene TRBJ1-2, with TRBD1 as a possible D gene (6 bases). CDR3 length: 13 amino acids. The germline V gene encodes CDR1 SGHTA and CDR2 FQGTGA. V gave up 5 bases and J gave up 6 bases, with 13 bases separating them.

This clonotype has a handful of counts. This rearrangement joins TRBV7-2 to TRBJ1-3; D unresolved. With 1 base removed from V and 3 bases from J, the gap between germline ends came to 13 bases. The CDR3 length is 16 residues. Looked up from germline, CDR1 is SGHTA and CDR2 is FQGNSA. The CDR3 DNA reads TGTGCCAGCAGCTTAGGAGCGGGCTCGTATGGAAACACCATATATTTT. Its translation: CASSLGAGSYGNTIYF.

This clonotype was seen many times. For the CDR3, the DNA is TGTGCCAGCAGTTACCAGCCCCTTGGCACAGATACGCAGTATTTT. Protein product: CASSYQPLGTDTQYF. The V and J genes are TRBV6-5 and TRBJ2-3; D gene ambiguous. The V end lost 2 bases, the J end lost 1 base, and 10 bases lay between the germline ends. Germline V gives CDR1 MNHEY, CDR2 SVGAGI. This CDR3 has 15 amino acids.

V and J are TRBV2 and TRBJ1-5; TRBD1 agrees at 8 bases. Germline-derived CDR1 and CDR2 are SNHLY and FYNNEI. This CDR3 contains 15 residues. With 6 bases clipped from V and 4 bases from J, the junction kept 8 bases outside the gene matches. CDR3 sequence (DNA): TGTGCCAGCAGACCCGACAGGGGAGGTAATCAGCCCCAGCATTTT. Translated: CASRPDRGGNQPQHF.

The chain couples TRBV29-1 to TRBJ1-4, with 7 bases aligning to TRBD1. After removal of 7 bases from V and 3 bases from J, the junction contained 5 bases not matched to a gene. The CDR3 totals 13 residues. The germline V gene encodes CDR1 SQVTM and CDR2 ANQGSEA. The CDR3 loop is CSAKGAPNEKLFF. The CDR3 DNA is TGCAGCGCCAAGGGGGCGCCTAATGAAAAACTGTTTTTT.

The V gene is TRBV12-3 or TRBV12-4, the J gene TRBJ2-2, with unresolved D. Trimming shortened V by 5 bases and J by 4 bases, and 11 bases separated the two germline ends. There are 14 residues in the CDR3. The CDR3 DNA reads as TGTGCCAGCAGTCCCGTTGCGGCCACCGGGGAGCTGTTTTTT. Amino acids: CASSPVAATGELFF.

This clonotype was seen only a few times. The DNA of the CDR3 is TGTGCCAGCAGTCCTGATAGGAGCTCCTACGAGCAGTACTTC. Encoded protein: CASSPDRSSYEQYF. The genes are TRBV6-5 and TRBJ2-7; D not certain. Trimming removed 5 bases from V and 0 bases from J, with 11 bases in between. Germline values: CDR1 MNHEY, CDR2 SVGAGI. The length of the CDR3 is 14 residues.

This chain connects TRBV6-2 or TRBV6-3 to TRBJ2-3, with D unclear. The CDR3 is 15 residues long. V lost 5 bases, J lost 2 bases, and 14 bases lay in between. Germline V gives CDR1 MNHEY, CDR2 SVGEGT. The CDR3 here is CASSDRNPPTDTQYF. For the CDR3, the DNA is TGTGCCAGCAGTGACCGGAACCCCCCCACAGATACGCAGTATTTT.

The J gene is TRBJ1-5, the V gene TRBV27, with D tentatively TRBD1 (6 bases). The ends were cut back, 1 base at V and 3 bases at J, with 10 bases in the middle. Germline V gene sequence: CDR1 MNHEY, CDR2 SMNVEV (reference sequence). The CDR3 spans 15 residues. As DNA, the CDR3 is TGTGCCAGCAGTTTATTTGCAGGGGCCAATCAGCCCCAGCATTTT. Its translation is CASSLFAGANQPQHF.

This clonotype has only a few counts. The J gene is TRBJ2-1, the V gene TRBV3-1; 7 bases match TRBD1. Germline loops: CDR1 LGHDT, CDR2 YNNKEL (reference sequence). The ends lost 8 bases at V and 2 bases at J; junction bases unmatched: 6. The CDR3 spans 14 residues. CDR3 coding DNA: TGTGCCAGCCAACAGGGGACACCCTACAATGAGCAGTTCTTC. Translating gives CASQQGTPYNEQFF.

This clonotype showed up just a few times. This chain's CDR3 is CATSRVTGYEQYF. The CDR3 nucleotides read TGTGCCACCAGCAGAGTGACAGGCTACGAGCAGTACTTC. V gene TRBV15 combines with J gene TRBJ2-7; D is perhaps TRBD1 (6 bases). The CDR3 contains 13 residues. Trimming removed 1 base from V and 3 bases from J, with 7 bases in between. Germline V gives CDR1 LNHNV, CDR2 YYDKDF (reference sequence).